Included here is one TCR beta chain sequence, with context. What it recognizes is unknown. This entry comes from a study of T cells after posttransplantation cyclophosphamide. Study-level results: Donor-recipient repertoire similarity was low at 1-2 months, rising over year one. Blood and skin or GI T cell repertoires showed limited TRB overlap.

Per germline, CDR1 MNHEY and CDR2 SVGAGI. This CDR3 has 15 residues. The trim removed 6 bases at V and 4 bases at J, leaving 8 bases unmatched. The data were produced by immunoSEQ multiplex PCR, yet TCRdb's version contains in-frame clones alone and is incomplete. Of approximately 32,000 clones in the sample, around 90% were seen once. The sample was PBMCs. The sequence derives from a woman in her thirties or forties with a blood cancer, CMV-positive, and with a related stem cell donor. The rearrangement links TRBV6-5 to TRBJ1-5; 8 bases are shared with TRBD1. CDR3 sequence reads: CASREDRVANQPQHF. In DNA form, the CDR3 reads TGTGCCAGCAGAGAGGACAGGGTGGCAAATCAGCCCCAGCATTTT.